These 24 T cell receptor beta chains share one sample of origin, sequenced in a study of T cell responses to AZD1222 COVID-19 vaccine. Sequenced by immunoSEQ multiplex PCR; TCRdb stores in-frame clones only, minus some. The sample includes 80,000 to 90,000 clones, 90% of them seen just once. Sequences were derived from peripheral blood, sampled on day 0 of AZD1222 vaccination. Receptor source: an adult in good health.

The V and J genes are TRBV9 and TRBJ2-1; 11 positions agree with TRBD2. The CDR3 sequence is 18 residues long. V was clipped by 0 bases and J by 7 bases; unmatched bases: 12. Per germline, CDR1 SGDLS and CDR2 YYNGEE. CDR3 bases: TGTGCCAGCAGCGTAGTACCCTTAGCGGGGGGGCAGGGGAATGAGCAGTTCTTC. Protein sequence: CASSVVPLAGGQGNEQFF.

To note about this clone: The junction shows a germline mismatch at one end, possibly a read error. V is TRBV7-7 and J is TRBJ1-5, with no clear D. The germline gives CDR1 SSHAT, CDR2 FNYEAQ (reference sequence). This CDR3 spans 13 amino acids. CDR3 residues: CASSLGPFQPQHF. The DNA for the CDR3 is TGTGCTAGCAGCTTAGGGCCCTTTCAGCCCCAGCATTTT.

This chain uses TRBV12-2 with TRBJ2-7; TRBD1, as called in the table, went unchecked against the DNA. TRBV12-2 has pseudogene status. This CDR3 comprises 16 residues. The chain's CDR3 is CASRLGRQVSSYEQYF. In nucleotides, the CDR3 is TGTGCAAGTCGCTTAGGTCGACAGGTAAGCTCCTACGAGCAGTACTTC.

The chain couples TRBV30 to TRBJ2-7, with D maybe TRBD1 (5 bases). Per germline, CDR1 GTSNPN and CDR2 SVGIG (reference sequence). Between the trimmed V and J ends, which lost 0 bases and 5 bases, there was a span of 17 bases. This CDR3 contains 15 residues. CDR3 sequence: CAWSVGAGSVNEQYF. CDR3 in DNA: TGTGCCTGGAGTGTAGGTGCAGGGTCGGTTAACGAGCAGTACTTC.

This sequence joins TRBV9 and TRBJ2-1; TRBD2 matches 9 bases. The CDR3 has 15 amino acids. V shed 4 bases, J shed 7 bases, and the junction held 9 bases outside the gene matches. The germline gives CDR1 SGDLS, CDR2 YYNGEE. The CDR3 here is CASSTPSAGGNEQFF. The CDR3 nucleotides are TGTGCCAGCAGCACCCCCTCTGCGGGAGGGAATGAGCAGTTCTTC.

This rearrangement joins TRBV7-2 to TRBJ2-1, with 7 bases lining up with TRBD2. Trimming at V came to 0 bases and at J to 16 bases, leaving 9 bases not matched to a gene. The CDR3 has 13 residues. Germline V lookup: CDR1 SGHTA, CDR2 FQGNSA. The CDR3 protein is CASSLAPTSPPFF. The CDR3, as DNA: TGTGCCAGCAGCTTAGCGCCGACTAGCCCGCCCTTCTTC.

The rearrangement joins TRBV7-9 to TRBJ2-2, with TRBD1 identical over 9 bases. This CDR3 spans 16 amino acids. CDR1 is SEHNR, CDR2 FQNEAQ, per germline (reference sequence). The ends lost 5 bases at V and 5 bases at J; junction bases unmatched: 9. The CDR3 region has the DNA TGTGCCAGCAGCCCTCGGGACAGGGCTAGAACCGGGGAGCTGTTTTTT. Translation: CASSPRDRARTGELFF.

The CDR3 here is CASSLGRSRTYEQFF. In DNA, the CDR3 is TGTGCCAGCAGTTTAGGGAGGAGCCGGACATATGAGCAGTTCTTC. The chain uses TRBV27 and TRBJ2-1; D possibly corresponds to TRBD2 (6 bases). The CDR3 covers 15 residues. V was trimmed by 2 bases and J by 8 bases, leaving 16 bases between them. The V gene's germline CDR1 is MNHEY and CDR2 SMNVEV (reference sequence).

This chain joins TRBV12-3 or TRBV12-4 and TRBJ1-1, with D maybe TRBD1 (6 bases). V lost 11 bases, J lost 5 bases, and 12 bases lay in between. This CDR3 spans 11 amino acids. The CDR3 nucleotides are TGTGCCTCGGGGGGGGCGACTGAAGCTTTCTTT. This encodes CASGGATEAFF.

J is TRBJ2-2 and V is TRBV5-1, with D perhaps TRBD2 (7 bases). This CDR3 has 13 residues. Germline V gene lookup returns CDR1 SGHRS and CDR2 YFSETQ. Trimming took 7 bases from V and 4 from J, leaving 11 bases between them. The CDR3 is CASAGAVTGELFF. Here the CDR3 DNA reads TGCGCCAGCGCGGGGGCCGTCACCGGGGAGCTGTTTTTT.

The rearrangement uses TRBV28 and TRBJ2-3; TRBD2 matches 8 bases. J lost 0 bases, V lost 1 base, and 3 bases had no gene match. Germline V gives CDR1 MDHEN, CDR2 SYDVKM. The CDR3 spans 16 residues. The CDR3 DNA follows: TGTGCCAGCAGTTTATCGGGGGGGGAGAGCACAGATACGCAGTATTTT. Its translation is CASSLSGGESTDTQYF.

V usage is TRBV28 and J usage is TRBJ2-3; 9 nucleotides agree with TRBD2. This CDR3 has 16 amino acids. The ends lost 5 bases at V and 1 base at J; junction bases unmatched: 7. Germline V gene data show CDR1 as MDHEN and CDR2 as SYDVKM. The CDR3 DNA reads TGTGCCAGCAGTACGACTAGGACTAGCGGCACAGATACGCAGTATTTT. Its translation: CASSTTRTSGTDTQYF.

This chain connects TRBV5-8 to TRBJ2-7; TRBD2 matches at 11 bases. Germline CDR1 reads SGHTS; CDR2 reads YDEGEE. Trimming cost V 4 bases and J 2 bases; bases outside gene matches: 2. The CDR3 runs 14 residues. In DNA form, the CDR3 reads TGTGCCAGCAGCCTGACTAGCGGGGCCTACGAGCAGTACTTC. Protein sequence: CASSLTSGAYEQYF.

This clone was seen a single time. This sequence joins TRBV30 and TRBJ2-7; D is ambiguous. The germline V gene encodes CDR1 GTSNPN and CDR2 SVGIG (reference sequence). This CDR3 has 13 residues. V was pared by 0 bases and J by 6 bases, with 12 bases between. The CDR3 region is CAWSVSGSGEQYF. The CDR3 DNA sequence: TGTGCCTGGAGTGTATCTGGGTCCGGCGAGCAGTACTTC.

The gene calls are TRBV7-9 and TRBJ1-2, with D possibly matching TRBD1 (6 bases). The CDR3 runs to 13 residues. Between the trimmed V and J ends, which lost 5 bases and 5 bases, there was a span of 12 bases. Germline V gives CDR1 SEHNR, CDR2 FQNEAQ (reference sequence). The CDR3 nucleotides are TGTGCCAGCAGCCGGACGGGGGCATATGGCTACACCTTC. This sequence encodes CASSRTGAYGYTF. Variable domain in full (rest from reference TRBV7-9 and TRBJ1-2): DTGVSQNPRHKITKRGQNVTFRCDPISEHNRLYWYRQTLGQGPEFLTYFQNEAQLEKSRLLSDRFSAERPKGSFSTLEIQRTEQGDSAMYLCASSRTGAYGYTFGSGTRLTVV.

With respect to this clone: Distinct nucleotide sequences in the sample also encode this CDR3. The chain couples TRBV27 to TRBJ1-1; D ambiguous. The V end was cut by 2 bases, the J end by 1 base, with 5 bases between. CDR3 length: 13 amino acids. Germline V gene lookup returns CDR1 MNHEY and CDR2 SMNVEV (reference sequence). CDR3 in DNA: TGTGCCAGCAGTTTAGGTTCGAACACTGAAGCTTTCTTT. It codes for CASSLGSNTEAFF.

V gene TRBV27 combines with J gene TRBJ2-3, with D possibly matching TRBD1 (5 bases). Trimming took off 0 bases at V and 4 bases at J, with 8 bases between the two ends. From germline, CDR1 is MNHEY and CDR2 SMNVEV (reference sequence). This CDR3 is 14 amino acids long. CDR3 in amino acids: CASSLSRVADTQYF. The CDR3 DNA reads as TGTGCCAGCAGTTTATCCAGGGTGGCAGATACGCAGTATTTT.

The gene calls are TRBV28 and TRBJ2-7, with TRBD2 matching over 9 bases. The CDR3 has 14 amino acids. Trimming took 6 bases from V and 2 from J; bases not matched to a gene: 5. The germline V gene has CDR1 MDHEN and CDR2 SYDVKM. CDR3 nucleotide sequence: TGTGCCAGCAGGCGGACTAGCGAGACCTACGAGCAGTACTTC. It is translated as CASRRTSETYEQYF.

The chain carries TRBV28 and TRBJ1-2; tentative D call: TRBD1 (5 bases). This CDR3 is 13 amino acids long. V shed 4 bases and J shed 3 bases, with 9 bases lying between them. Per the germline V gene, CDR1 is MDHEN and CDR2 is SYDVKM. CDR3 protein: CASSSGRDYGYTF. CDR3 in DNA: TGTGCCAGCAGTTCAGGCAGGGACTATGGCTACACCTTC.

This rearrangement joins TRBV5-1 to TRBJ1-6, with unresolved D. Germline V gene data show CDR1 as SGHRS and CDR2 as YFSETQ. The CDR3 runs to 14 residues. V gave up 4 bases and J gave up 7 bases, with 12 bases separating them. CDR3 bases: TGCGCCAGCAGCCCGGACGGTCAAAATTCACCCCTCCACTTT. As protein: CASSPDGQNSPLHF.

V and J are TRBV10-3 and TRBJ2-7; TRBD1 matches at 10 bases. J was trimmed by 5 bases and V by 2 bases; bases with no gene match: 6. The CDR3 loop spans 15 amino acids. Germline CDR1 reads ENHRY; CDR2 reads SYGVKD. In DNA, the CDR3 is TGTGCCATCAGTGAGCGGGGACAGGGGAACGACGAGCAGTACTTC. Its translation is CAISERGQGNDEQYF.

The J gene is TRBJ2-3, the V gene TRBV19; possible D gene TRBD2, 6 bases. CDR3 length: 16 residues. V was clipped by 6 bases and J by 5 bases, with 21 bases between them. Germline assignment: CDR1 LNHDA and CDR2 SQIVND (reference sequence). CDR3 in DNA: TGTGCCAGTAGGCCTCGGGGCACGGAGGGAGGAGATACGCAGTATTTT. This codes for CASRPRGTEGGDTQYF.

The chain uses TRBV6-6 and TRBJ1-2; no reliable D call. The V gene's germline CDR1 is MNHNY and CDR2 SVGAGI (reference sequence). V lost 0 bases and J lost 7, with 6 bases in between. CDR3 length: 12 residues. The CDR3 coding sequence is TGTGCCAGCAGTTACTCGAGAGGTGGCTACACCTTC. As protein: CASSYSRGGYTF.

The gene calls are TRBV9 and TRBJ2-2, with TRBD1 as a possible D gene (6 bases). The CDR3 loop spans 15 amino acids. Germline V lookup: CDR1 SGDLS, CDR2 YYNGEE. The V end was cut by 0 bases, the J end by 0 bases, with 6 bases between. The CDR3 loop reads CASSVGQANTGELFF. The DNA of the CDR3 is TGTGCCAGCAGCGTAGGACAGGCGAACACCGGGGAGCTGTTTTTT.